This T cell receptor (beta chain) was identified during a study of blood T cells in healthy people across ages. Study conclusions and caveats: Unknown donor CMV status possibly confounded expanded clonotype changes. Older individuals had lower TCR beta diversity per million T cells (the decline was roughly linear).

This clonotype was recorded only once. Its antigen is not identified. Per the germline V gene, CDR1 is MNHEY and CDR2 is SVGAGI. V trimming: 0 bases; J trimming: 11 bases; junction bases outside the gene matches: 14. The length of the CDR3 is 16 residues. The draw of peripheral blood yielded about 9.4 milliliters from each donor. A second PCR of roughly 7 to 11 cycles used a sample-barcoded 5' primer and a J-beta primer mix. Each cDNA molecule carried a tag from a template-switch adaptor that contained 12 random nucleotides. TCRdb ran MiXCR on the 5' RACE reads and lists one entry per CDR3 protein. The sample shows about 1.1 million distinct CDR3 sequences, around two fifths of them seen only once.

The V call is TRBV6-5, the J call TRBJ2-5; 8 bases map to TRBD1. This receptor was identified in a man aged 18 to 29 in good health. Specimen: blood. This chain's CDR3 is CASSYSTGALYNEQYF. The CDR3 DNA follows: TGTGCCAGCAGTTACTCGACAGGGGCCCTCTACAATGAGCAGTACTTC.